The entry that follows covers one T cell receptor beta chain sequence. This entry belongs to a study of radiotherapy plus CTLA-4 blockade in lung cancer. Libraries were prepared by immunoSEQ multiplex PCR; TCRdb keeps only in-frame clonotypes and omits some of them. The table includes more than 75,000 clones, roughly 74% detected once. CDR1 is SGHKS, CDR2 YYEKEE, per germline (reference sequence). Trimming left V 7 bases short and J 3 bases short, with 10 bases between. CDR3 length equals 12 residues. The sample consisted of peripheral blood, taken from a patient treated with radiotherapy plus ipilimumab. The clonotype originates from a human donor with non-small cell lung cancer who had a partial response to radiotherapy plus ipilimumab. Some clones in this sample may be carry-over from other donors' samples. V is TRBV5-5 and J is TRBJ1-1, with D uncertain. The CDR3 DNA reads as TGTGCCAGCGACCCGGGGTACACTGAAGCTTTCTTT. Protein: CASDPGYTEAFF.